The rows below give T cell receptor beta chains drawn from one sample of a study of shared clonotypes between healthy human individuals. Sequenced by immunoSEQ multiplex PCR; TCRdb stores in-frame clones only, minus some. Of over a million clones listed, approximately 72% are singletons. Sequences were obtained from memory CD4+ T cells sorted from blood. The source is a man aged 18 to 30 in good health. The CDR3 runs from the conserved cysteine through the conserved F or W. The D gene is left open where the match is weak. The size of a clone is reported for some rows only, either as once, few or many, or as a class for expanded clones.

CAWSVQSSGGANGF	TGTGCCTGGAGTGTACAATCTAGCGGGGGGGCAAACGGTTTT	.	TRBD2	TRBJ2-3	TRBV30
CATVGAGGWGYTF	TGTGCCACGGTGGGGGCAGGGGGTTGGGGCTACACCTTC	.	TRBD1	TRBJ1-2	TRBV28
CASSPKAEAFF	TGTGCCAGCAGCCCAAAGGCCGAAGCTTTCTTT	.	.	TRBJ1-1	TRBV7-8
CASSSPGSSNEKLFF	TGTGCCAGTAGTTCTCCAGGGAGCTCTAATGAAAAACTGTTTTTT	.	.	TRBJ1-4	TRBV19
CASSALGAGEETQYF	TGTGCCAGCAGCGCCCTTGGGGCGGGGGAAGAGACCCAGTACTTC	.	TRBD2	TRBJ2-5	TRBV5-8
CASRKREGTEAFF	TGTGCCAGCAGGAAGAGGGAGGGCACTGAAGCTTTCTTT	.	.	TRBJ1-1	TRBV6-1
CAWNEGLAGDTQYF	TGTGCCTGGAATGAGGGGCTAGCGGGCGATACGCAGTATTTT	.	TRBD2	TRBJ2-3	TRBV30
CASSLTGTNLTPLHF	TGTGCCAGCAGTTTGACAGGGACGAATTTGACACCCCTCCACTTT	.	TRBD1	TRBJ1-6	TRBV7-8
CASSAQGGSNQPQHF	TGTGCCAGCAGTGCTCAGGGTGGGAGCAATCAGCCCCAGCATTTT	once	.	TRBJ1-5	TRBV2
CASSTIDGGELFF	TGTGCCAGCAGCACCATAGACGGAGGGGAGCTGTTTTTT	.	.	TRBJ2-2	TRBV21-1
CASSSIGRDQPQHF	TGTGCCAGCAGCTCAATTGGCCGCGATCAGCCCCAGCATTTT	.	.	TRBJ1-5	TRBV5-6
CASSSRQLSTDTQYF	TGTGCCAGCAGCTCCAGACAGCTCAGCACAGATACGCAGTATTTT	.	.	TRBJ2-3	TRBV5-4
CAISRTGNTEAFF	TGTGCCATCAGCCGGACGGGGAACACTGAAGCTTTCTTT	.	.	TRBJ1-1	TRBV10-3
CASSQVVGGADTQYF	TGCGCCAGCAGCCAAGTCGTCGGGGGAGCAGATACGCAGTATTTT	.	.	TRBJ2-3	TRBV4-1
CASSFSGVYYGYTF	TGTGCCAGCAGCTTTTCCGGGGTTTACTATGGCTACACCTTC	once	.	TRBJ1-2	TRBV5-6
CASTRLGEQYF	TGTGCCAGCACCAGATTGGGGGAGCAGTACTTC	.	.	TRBJ2-7	TRBV7-9
CASRTNREVDYGYTF	TGTGCCAGTAGGACGAACAGGGAGGTTGACTATGGCTACACCTTC	.	.	TRBJ1-2	TRBV19
CASSQQNFGGDEQFF	TGCGCCAGCAGCCAGCAAAACTTCGGAGGGGATGAGCAGTTCTTC	.	.	TRBJ2-1	TRBV4-3
CASSGQGAGTDTQYF	TGTGCCAGCAGTGGGCAGGGGGCCGGCACAGATACGCAGTATTTT	.	TRBD1	TRBJ2-3	TRBV6-1
CASGDRGFTDTQYF	TGTGCCAGTGGCGACAGGGGGTTCACAGATACGCAGTATTTT	.	TRBD1	TRBJ2-3	TRBV19
CASSDGHEAAEAFF	TGTGCCAGCAGTGACGGACACGAGGCGGCTGAAGCTTTCTTT	.	.	TRBJ1-1	TRBV6-1
CASSYVGNQPQHF	TGTGCCAGCAGTTATGTAGGCAATCAGCCCCAGCATTTT	.	.	TRBJ1-5	TRBV27
CASSLARSDSYNEQFF	TGTGCCAGCAGCTTGGCCCGGAGCGACTCCTACAATGAGCAGTTCTTC	.	.	TRBJ2-1	TRBV5-4
CASSESSGGAETQYF	TGCGCCAGCAGTGAGTCCAGCGGGGGGGCAGAGACCCAGTACTTC	.	TRBD2	TRBJ2-5	TRBV10-2
CASSLEPGQGSSPLHF	TGCGCCAGCAGCCTTGAGCCGGGACAGGGAAGCTCACCCCTCCACTTT	.	TRBD1	TRBJ1-6	TRBV4-1
CASSLAHTRIEGITEAFF	TGCGCCAGCAGCTTGGCCCATACCAGGATAGAGGGTATCACTGAAGCTTTCTTT	.	.	TRBJ1-1	TRBV5-1
CASSQAIWGSETQYF	TGTGCCAGCAGCCAAGCAATTTGGGGGAGTGAGACCCAGTACTTC	once	.	TRBJ2-5	TRBV14
CASSHAGISYEQYF	TGTGCCAGCAGCCACGCCGGGATCTCCTACGAGCAGTACTTC	.	.	TRBJ2-7	TRBV14
CATAGTGGSNEKLFF	TGTGCCACCGCTGGGACAGGGGGAAGTAATGAAAAACTGTTTTTT	.	TRBD1	TRBJ1-4	TRBV19
CASSYDGKSALHF	TGTGCCAGCAGTTACGACGGCAAGTCGGCCCTCCACTTT	many	.	TRBJ1-6	TRBV6-6
CASSPRLAARGGELFF	TGTGCCAGCAGCCCGCGACTAGCGGCCCGGGGCGGGGAGCTGTTTTTT	.	TRBD2	TRBJ2-2	TRBV14
CASSYQGGLSNQPQHF	TGTGCCAGCAGTTACCAGGGGGGGCTAAGCAATCAGCCCCAGCATTTT	few	TRBD1	TRBJ1-5	TRBV27